This entry is about one T cell receptor beta chain. Its antigen remains unknown. Expressed TCRB transcripts were sequenced, since all the RNA that had been isolated was reverse transcribed. Libraries were prepared by immunoSEQ multiplex PCR; TCRdb keeps only in-frame clonotypes and omits some of them. The sample includes 900,000 or so clones, 17% seen only once; the top ten take 0.023%. The CDR3 is 15 amino acids. V gave up 1 base and J gave up 4 bases, with 12 bases separating them. CDR1 and CDR2 (germline): SGHTA, FQGTGA. The data stem from a study of beta chain features in type 1 diabetes. Study context: Patients and healthy donors were similar in age, gender and cell yields. Findings and caveats of the study: Patients with Type 1 diabetes showed moderately but significantly shorter TCRB CDR3s in all four CD4+ subsets. Reduced insertions and increased deletions marked VDJ junctions in type 1 diabetes patients. Researchers reported that naive, central memory and Treg TCRB repertoires appeared more similar in patients than in healthy donors.

Input material: naive CD4+ T cells from blood. The V gene is TRBV7-3, the J gene TRBJ2-3; D unclear. This sequence was found in a woman younger than 35 in good health. CDR3 amino acids: CASSLNSPGSDTQYF. CDR3 DNA: TGTGCCAGCAGCTTAAATAGTCCGGGTTCAGATACGCAGTATTTT. Filled out from reference TRBV7-3 and TRBJ2-3, the complete variable domain reads GAGVSQTPSNKVTEKGKYVELRCDPISGHTALYWYRQSLGQGPEFLIYFQGTGAADDSGLPNDRFFAVRPEGSVSTLKIQRTERGDSAVYLCASSLNSPGSDTQYFGPGTRLTVL.